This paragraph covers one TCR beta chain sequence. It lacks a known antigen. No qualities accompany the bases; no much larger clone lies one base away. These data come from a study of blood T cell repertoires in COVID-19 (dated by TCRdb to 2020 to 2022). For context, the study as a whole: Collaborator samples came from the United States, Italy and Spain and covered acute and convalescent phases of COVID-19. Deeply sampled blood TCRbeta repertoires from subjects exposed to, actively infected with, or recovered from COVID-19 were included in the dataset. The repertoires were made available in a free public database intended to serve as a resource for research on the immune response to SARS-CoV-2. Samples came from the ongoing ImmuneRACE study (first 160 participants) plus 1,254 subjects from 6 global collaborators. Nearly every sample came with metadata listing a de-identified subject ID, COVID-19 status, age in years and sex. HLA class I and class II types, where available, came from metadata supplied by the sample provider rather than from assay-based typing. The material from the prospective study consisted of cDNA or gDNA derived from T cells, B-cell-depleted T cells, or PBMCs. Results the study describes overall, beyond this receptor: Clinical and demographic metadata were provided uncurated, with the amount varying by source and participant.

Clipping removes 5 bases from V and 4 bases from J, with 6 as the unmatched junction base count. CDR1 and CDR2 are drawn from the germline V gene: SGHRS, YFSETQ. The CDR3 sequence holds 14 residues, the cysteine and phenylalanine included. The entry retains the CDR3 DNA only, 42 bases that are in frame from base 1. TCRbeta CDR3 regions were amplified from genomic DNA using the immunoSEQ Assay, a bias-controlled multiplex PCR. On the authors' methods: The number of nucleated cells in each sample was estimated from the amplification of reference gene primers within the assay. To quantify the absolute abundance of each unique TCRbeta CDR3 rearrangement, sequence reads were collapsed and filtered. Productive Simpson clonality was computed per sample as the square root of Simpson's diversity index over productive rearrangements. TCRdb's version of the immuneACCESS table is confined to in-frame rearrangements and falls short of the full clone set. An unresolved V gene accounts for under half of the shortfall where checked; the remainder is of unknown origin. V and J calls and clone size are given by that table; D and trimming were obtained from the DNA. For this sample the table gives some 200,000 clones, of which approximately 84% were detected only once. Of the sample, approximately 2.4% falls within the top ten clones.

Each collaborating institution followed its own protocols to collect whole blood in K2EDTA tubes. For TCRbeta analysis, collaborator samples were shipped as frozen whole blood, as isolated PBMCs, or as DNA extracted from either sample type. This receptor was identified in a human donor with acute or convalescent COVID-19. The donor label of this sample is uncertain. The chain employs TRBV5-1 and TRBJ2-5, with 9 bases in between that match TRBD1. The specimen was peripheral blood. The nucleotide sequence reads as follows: TGCGCCAGCAGTACCGGGACAGGGCGAGAGACCCAGTACTTC. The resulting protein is CASSTGTGRETQYF.